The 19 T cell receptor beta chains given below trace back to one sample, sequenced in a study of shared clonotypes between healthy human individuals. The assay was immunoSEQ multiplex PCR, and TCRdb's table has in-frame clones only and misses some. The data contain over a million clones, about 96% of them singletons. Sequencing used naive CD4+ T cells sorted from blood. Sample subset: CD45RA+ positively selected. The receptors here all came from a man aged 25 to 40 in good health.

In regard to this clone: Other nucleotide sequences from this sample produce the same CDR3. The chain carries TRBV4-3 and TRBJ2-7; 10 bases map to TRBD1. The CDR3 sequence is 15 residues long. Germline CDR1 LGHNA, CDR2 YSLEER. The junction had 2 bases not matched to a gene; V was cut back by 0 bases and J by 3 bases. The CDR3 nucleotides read TGCGCCAGCAGCCAAGACCGGGACAGGGGCTACGAGCAGTACTTC. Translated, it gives CASSQDRDRGYEQYF.

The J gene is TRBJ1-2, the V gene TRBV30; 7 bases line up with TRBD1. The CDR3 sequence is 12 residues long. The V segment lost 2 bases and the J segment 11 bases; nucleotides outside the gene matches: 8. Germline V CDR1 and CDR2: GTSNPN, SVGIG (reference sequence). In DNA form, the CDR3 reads TGTGCCTGGAGTCCCGGGACAGATTCGTACACCTTC. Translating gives CAWSPGTDSYTF.

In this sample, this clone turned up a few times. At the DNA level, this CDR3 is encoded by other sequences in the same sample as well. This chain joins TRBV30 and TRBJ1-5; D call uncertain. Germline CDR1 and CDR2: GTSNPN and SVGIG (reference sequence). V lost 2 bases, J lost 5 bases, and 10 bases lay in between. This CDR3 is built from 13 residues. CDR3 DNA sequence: TGTGCCTGGAGTCCACGTAGGGATCAGCCCCAGCATTTT. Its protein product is CAWSPRRDQPQHF.

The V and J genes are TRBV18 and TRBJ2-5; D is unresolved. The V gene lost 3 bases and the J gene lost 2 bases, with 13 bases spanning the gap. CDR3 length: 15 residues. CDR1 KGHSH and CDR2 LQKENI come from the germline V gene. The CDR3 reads CASSPASARQETQYF. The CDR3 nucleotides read TGTGCCAGCTCACCCGCCAGCGCCAGACAAGAGACCCAGTACTTC.

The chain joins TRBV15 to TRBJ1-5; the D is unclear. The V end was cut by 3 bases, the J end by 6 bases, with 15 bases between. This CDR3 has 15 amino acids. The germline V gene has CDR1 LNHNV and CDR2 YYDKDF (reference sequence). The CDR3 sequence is CATSSWSPGSQPQHF. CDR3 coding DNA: TGTGCCACCAGCAGCTGGTCGCCTGGGAGTCAGCCCCAGCATTTT.

CDR3 nucleotides: TGTGCCAGCAGTAAAGCCCGGGCAAGAATGAGCTCCTACGAGCAGTACTTC. Residues: CASSKARARMSSYEQYF. The chain recombines TRBV28 with TRBJ2-7; no definite D call. CDR3 length: 17 amino acids. The V gene lost 5 bases and the J gene lost 0 bases, with 20 bases spanning the gap. In germline, CDR1 is MDHEN, CDR2 SYDVKM.

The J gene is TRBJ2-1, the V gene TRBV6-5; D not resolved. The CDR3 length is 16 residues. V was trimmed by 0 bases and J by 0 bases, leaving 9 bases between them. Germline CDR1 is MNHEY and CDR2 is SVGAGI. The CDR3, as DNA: TGTGCCAGCAGTTACTCTGCCCGGAGCTCCTACAATGAGCAGTTCTTC. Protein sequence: CASSYSARSSYNEQFF.

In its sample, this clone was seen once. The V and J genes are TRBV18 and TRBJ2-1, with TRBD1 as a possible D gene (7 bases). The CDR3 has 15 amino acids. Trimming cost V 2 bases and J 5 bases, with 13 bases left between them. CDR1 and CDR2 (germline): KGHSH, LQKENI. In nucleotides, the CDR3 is TGTGCCAGCTCACCAGGACGCGGGACAGACAATGAGCAGTTCTTC. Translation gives CASSPGRGTDNEQFF.

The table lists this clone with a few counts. CDR3 sequence (DNA): TGTGCCAGCAGCCCAAGGGGGGGCACTGAAGCTTTCTTT. Its protein product is CASSPRGGTEAFF. V usage is TRBV9 and J usage is TRBJ1-1; tentative D call: TRBD1 (6 bases). The CDR3 contains 13 residues. V was shortened by 4 bases and J by 4 bases, with 11 bases between the two germline ends. Germline CDR1 SGDLS, CDR2 YYNGEE.

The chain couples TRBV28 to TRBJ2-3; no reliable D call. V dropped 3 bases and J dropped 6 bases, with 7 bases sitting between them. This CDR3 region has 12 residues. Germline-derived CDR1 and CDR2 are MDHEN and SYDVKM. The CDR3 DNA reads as TGTGCCAGCAGTTTTTATAAGGATACGCAGTATTTT. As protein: CASSFYKDTQYF. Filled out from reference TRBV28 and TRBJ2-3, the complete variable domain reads DVKVTQSSRYLVKRTGEKVFLECVQDMDHENMFWYRQDPGLGLRLIYFSYDVKMKEKGDIPEGYSVSREKKERFSLILESASTNQTSMYLCASSFYKDTQYFGPGTRLTVL.

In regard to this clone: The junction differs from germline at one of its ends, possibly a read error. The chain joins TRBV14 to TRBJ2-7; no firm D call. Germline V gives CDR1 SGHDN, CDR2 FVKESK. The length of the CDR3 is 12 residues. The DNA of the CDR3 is TGTGCCAGCAGCCAAGGGACCTACGTGCAGTACTTC. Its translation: CASSQGTYVQYF.

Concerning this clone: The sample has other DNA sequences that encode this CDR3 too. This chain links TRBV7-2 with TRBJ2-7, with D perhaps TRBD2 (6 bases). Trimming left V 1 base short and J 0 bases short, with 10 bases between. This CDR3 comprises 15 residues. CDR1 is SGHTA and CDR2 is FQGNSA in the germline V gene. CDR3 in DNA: TGTGCCAGCAGCTTAGTAGTCGGGAGCTCCTACGAGCAGTACTTC. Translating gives CASSLVVGSSYEQYF.

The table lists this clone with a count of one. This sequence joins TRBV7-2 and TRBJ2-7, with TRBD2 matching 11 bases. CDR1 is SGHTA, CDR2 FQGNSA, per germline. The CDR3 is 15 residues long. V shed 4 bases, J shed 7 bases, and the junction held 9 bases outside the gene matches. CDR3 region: CASSYSRLAGQEQYF. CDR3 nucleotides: TGTGCCAGCAGCTACTCAAGACTAGCGGGACAGGAGCAGTACTTC.

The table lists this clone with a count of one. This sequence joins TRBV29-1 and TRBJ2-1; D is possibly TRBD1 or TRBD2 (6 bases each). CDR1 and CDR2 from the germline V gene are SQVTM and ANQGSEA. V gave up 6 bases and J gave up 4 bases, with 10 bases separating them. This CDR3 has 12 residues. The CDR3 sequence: CSVRGGYNEQFF. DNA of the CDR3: TGCAGCGTCCGAGGGGGGTACAATGAGCAGTTCTTC.

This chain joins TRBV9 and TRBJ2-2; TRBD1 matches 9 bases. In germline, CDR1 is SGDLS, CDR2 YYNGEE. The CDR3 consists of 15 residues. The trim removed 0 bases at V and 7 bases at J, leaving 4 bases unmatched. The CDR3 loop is CASSVAQGAGGELFF. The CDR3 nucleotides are TGTGCCAGCAGCGTAGCACAGGGGGCAGGCGGGGAGCTGTTTTTT.

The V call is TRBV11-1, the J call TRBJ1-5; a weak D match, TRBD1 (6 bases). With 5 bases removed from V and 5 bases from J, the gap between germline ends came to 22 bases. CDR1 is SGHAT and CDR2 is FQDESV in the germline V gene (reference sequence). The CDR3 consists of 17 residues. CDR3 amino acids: CASSPRGPGGEYQPQHF. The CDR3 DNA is TGTGCCAGCAGCCCACGGGGGCCTGGGGGGGAATATCAGCCCCAGCATTTT.

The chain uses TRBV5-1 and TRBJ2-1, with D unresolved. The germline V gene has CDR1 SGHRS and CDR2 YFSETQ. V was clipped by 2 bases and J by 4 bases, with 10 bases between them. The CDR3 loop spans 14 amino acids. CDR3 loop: CASSFQADYNEQFF. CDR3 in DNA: TGCGCCAGCAGCTTTCAGGCAGATTACAATGAGCAGTTCTTC.

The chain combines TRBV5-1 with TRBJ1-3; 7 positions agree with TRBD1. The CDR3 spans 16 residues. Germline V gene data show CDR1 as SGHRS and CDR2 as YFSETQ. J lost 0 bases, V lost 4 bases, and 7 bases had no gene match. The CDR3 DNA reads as TGCGCCAGCAGCCTTTGGGACAGAAGCTCTGGAAACACCATATATTTT. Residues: CASSLWDRSSGNTIYF.

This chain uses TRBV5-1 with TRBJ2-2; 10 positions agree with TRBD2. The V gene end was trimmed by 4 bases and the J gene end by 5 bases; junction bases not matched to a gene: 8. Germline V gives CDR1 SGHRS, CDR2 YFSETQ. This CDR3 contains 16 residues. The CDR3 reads CASSPTTSGWTGELFF. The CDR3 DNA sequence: TGCGCCAGCAGCCCGACGACTAGCGGGTGGACCGGGGAGCTGTTTTTT.